This section outlines one T cell receptor beta chain sequence together with its context. This sample was included in a study of blood T cell repertoires in COVID-19. Study-level background: Sources were T cells, B-cell-depleted T cells, or PBMCs; the material itself was cDNA or gDNA.

The ends were cut back, 0 bases at V and 4 bases at J, with 9 bases in the middle. The CDR3 is 14 residues long. The repertoire was sequenced with immunoSEQ multiplex PCR; TCRdb's copy has only in-frame clones and lacks some. The data contain around 310,000 clones, roughly 90% of them singletons. The rearrangement links TRBV23-1 to TRBJ2-5, with D possibly being TRBD2 (5 bases). TRBV23-1 is sorted into the ORF group, with uncertain function. The source of this sequence is a woman aged 25 to 45 with COVID-19, enrolled during active disease. Sequencing used peripheral blood. The CDR3 is CASSQSGGGETQYF. CDR3 nucleotide sequence: TGCGCCAGCAGTCAATCTGGTGGAGGAGAGACCCAGTACTTC.